The present TCR beta chain was sequenced within a study of shared clonotypes between healthy human individuals. The protocol was immunoSEQ multiplex PCR, while the TCRdb copy is restricted to in-frame clones and leaves out a portion. The sample has over 1.5 million clones; 98% are singletons. V shed 3 bases and J shed 10 bases, with 11 bases lying between them. The CDR3 is 12 residues long. The germline gives CDR1 LNHNV, CDR2 YYDKDF (reference sequence). The specimen sequenced was naive CD4+ T cells sorted from blood. The sample's subset: CD45RA+ positively selected. The receptor was derived from a young man in good health. The chain has TRBV15 and TRBJ2-3; TRBD1 is a possible D gene (6 bases). CDR3 in amino acids: CATSRTGRAQYF. CDR3 DNA sequence: TGTGCCACCAGCAGGACAGGCAGGGCGCAGTATTTT.